The 16 T cell receptor beta chains below all came from one sample that was sequenced in a study of cytomegalovirus exposure and HLA in healthy donors. The PCR used 60 Vbeta and 13 Jbeta primers. Profiling relied on immunoSEQ multiplex PCR, and the TCRdb table lists in-frame clones only, not all of them. The sample holds about 160,000 clones, under 80% seen once. Input material: PBMCs. These receptors were taken from a female donor in good health and CMV-seronegative.

V usage is TRBV27 and J usage is TRBJ1-6, with D maybe TRBD1 (5 bases). The CDR3 has 17 amino acids. Germline CDR1 and CDR2: MNHEY and SMNVEV (reference sequence). V shed 2 bases and J shed 5 bases, with 16 bases lying between them. The CDR3 region is CASSLVYGDSHNSPLHF. The CDR3 nucleotides read TGTGCCAGCAGTTTAGTGTATGGGGACTCACATAATTCACCCCTCCACTTT.

The sample holds one count of this clone. The chain links TRBV19 to TRBJ1-5, with D possibly matching TRBD1 (5 bases). Trimming cost V 4 bases and J 0 bases, with 10 bases left between them. CDR3 length equals 15 residues. Germline CDR1 reads LNHDA; CDR2 reads SQIVND (reference sequence). The CDR3 DNA sequence: TGTGCCAGTAGTACGGCAGGGCTTAGCAATCAGCCCCAGCATTTT. Residues: CASSTAGLSNQPQHF.

This clone was seen just once. The CDR3 DNA reads TGCGCCAGCAGTTCGTCCCGCAATGAGCAGTTCTTC. Its translation: CASSSSRNEQFF. The chain has TRBV5-1 and TRBJ2-1, with D uncertain. The CDR3 runs to 12 residues. V dropped 5 bases and J dropped 6 bases, with 9 bases sitting between them. Per the germline V gene, CDR1 is SGHRS and CDR2 is YFSETQ.

This chain joins TRBV2 and TRBJ2-3; 8 positions match TRBD2. J lost 4 bases, V lost 4 bases, and 13 bases had no gene match. Germline-derived CDR1 and CDR2 are SNHLY and FYNNEI. This CDR3 has 17 amino acids. In DNA form, the CDR3 reads TGTGCCAGCAGTGCTCCAACCCTAGCGGGCACCCCAGATACGCAGTATTTT. Its translation is CASSAPTLAGTPDTQYF.

This clone was picked up a small number of times. The chain employs TRBV9 and TRBJ1-6; possibly TRBD1 for D (5 bases). Germline V lookup: CDR1 SGDLS, CDR2 YYNGEE. Trimming cost V 7 bases and J 5 bases, with 10 bases left between them. The CDR3 has 13 residues. The DNA for the CDR3 is TGTGCCAGCGGAGCAGGGAATAATTCACCCCTCCACTTT. This codes for CASGAGNNSPLHF.

The chain employs TRBV6-5 and TRBJ2-7; 7 nucleotides agree with TRBD2. The germline V gene has CDR1 MNHEY and CDR2 SVGAGI. The CDR3 loop spans 15 amino acids. The ends lost 4 bases at V and 3 bases at J; junction bases unmatched: 9. The CDR3 region is CASSSRPSGSYEQYF. Here the CDR3 DNA reads TGTGCCAGCAGTTCCCGACCTAGCGGAAGCTACGAGCAGTACTTC.

This rearrangement joins TRBV7-9 to TRBJ1-4; perhaps TRBD1 as D (6 bases). The V end lost 5 bases, the J end lost 5 bases, and 12 bases lay between the germline ends. Germline assignment: CDR1 SEHNR and CDR2 FQNEAQ (reference sequence). CDR3 length: 14 amino acids. This chain's CDR3 is CASSHGQTNEKLFF. CDR3 coding DNA: TGTGCCAGCAGCCACGGACAGACGAATGAAAAACTGTTTTTT.

The genes are TRBV30 and TRBJ1-2; 11 positions match TRBD1. The CDR3 is 14 amino acids. J lost 8 bases, V lost 5 bases, and 10 bases had no gene match. Looked up from germline, CDR1 is GTSNPN and CDR2 is SVGIG (reference sequence). Here the CDR3 DNA reads TGTGCCTGGGAGGGACAGGGGGTATTTTGGGGCTACACCTTC. Translation: CAWEGQGVFWGYTF.

The rearrangement joins TRBV6-6 to TRBJ2-7, with a possible D match to TRBD1 (5 bases). The V end lost 0 bases, the J end lost 7 bases, and 16 bases lay between the germline ends. Germline loops: CDR1 MNHNY, CDR2 SVGAGI (reference sequence). CDR3 length equals 15 residues. The chain's CDR3 is CASSYSMGPLLEQYF. CDR3 DNA: TGTGCCAGCAGTTACTCGATGGGGCCTCTCTTGGAGCAGTACTTC.

The chain carries TRBV7-2 and TRBJ2-2; 7 nucleotides line up with TRBD1. The CDR3 contains 16 residues. Germline V gives CDR1 SGHTA, CDR2 FQGNSA. V was clipped by 5 bases and J by 4 bases; unmatched bases: 10. CDR3 nucleotides: TGTGCCAGCAGCCCCGGGACAGCCTGGGGCACCGGGGAGCTGTTTTTT. Translated: CASSPGTAWGTGELFF.

The gene calls are TRBV5-6 and TRBJ2-1; TRBD2 might be the D (6 bases). CDR3 length equals 15 residues. The germline V gene encodes CDR1 SGHDT and CDR2 YYEEEE. Trimming pared 1 base from V and 7 bases from J, leaving 15 bases between. CDR3 residues: CASSLRGYDWNEQFF. For the CDR3, the DNA is TGTGCCAGCAGCTTGCGGGGGTATGATTGGAATGAGCAGTTCTTC.

This clone was seen only a few times. The rearrangement uses TRBV7-3 and TRBJ2-1; D not certain. The CDR3 extends over 15 amino acids. V gave up 3 bases and J gave up 0 bases, with 9 bases separating them. Germline loops: CDR1 SGHTA, CDR2 FQGTGA. The CDR3 reads CASSLGAASYNEQFF. As DNA, the CDR3 is TGTGCCAGCAGCTTGGGTGCGGCCTCCTACAATGAGCAGTTCTTC.

J is TRBJ2-1 and V is TRBV5-1; 15 bases map to TRBD2. J lost 10 bases, V lost 6 bases, and 5 bases had no gene match. The CDR3 has 14 amino acids. The germline CDR1 and CDR2 sequences are SGHRS and YFSETQ. CDR3 protein: CASIPGTSGREQFF. The CDR3 DNA sequence: TGCGCCAGCATCCCCGGGACTAGCGGGAGGGAGCAGTTCTTC.

This rearrangement joins TRBV5-6 to TRBJ1-2, with a possible D match to TRBD1 (6 bases). Trimming left V 4 bases short and J 9 bases short, with 10 bases between. CDR1 is SGHDT and CDR2 is YYEEEE in the germline V gene. This CDR3 has 11 amino acids. The CDR3 loop reads CASSKGGSYTF. The CDR3 bases are TGTGCCAGCAGCAAGGGGGGGAGCTACACCTTC.

The rearrangement joins TRBV30 to TRBJ1-2; 9 bases are shared with TRBD1. The CDR3 has 17 amino acids. V lost 8 bases to trimming and J lost 3 bases; unmatched junction nucleotides: 19. Germline V gene data show CDR1 as GTSNPN and CDR2 as SVGIG (reference sequence). The CDR3 sequence: CARSSGTGTRADYGYTF. The CDR3 DNA reads as TGTGCCCGGTCGTCCGGGACAGGGACACGGGCGGACTATGGCTACACCTTC.

The V gene is TRBV9, the J gene TRBJ1-4; D may be TRBD1 (6 bases). The CDR3 totals 15 residues. Germline V gene sequence: CDR1 SGDLS, CDR2 YYNGEE. Deletions cut 4 bases from V and 2 bases from J, with 12 bases between. DNA of the CDR3: TGTGCCAGCAGCCTGAATCAGGGGACTAATGAAAAACTGTTTTTT. Protein: CASSLNQGTNEKLFF. The full variable domain, with the rest looked up from reference TRBV9 and TRBJ1-4, is DSGVTQTPKHLITATGQRVTLRCSPRSGDLSVYWYQQSLDQGLQFLIQYYNGEERAKGNILERFSAQQFPDLHSELNLSSLELGDSALYFCASSLNQGTNEKLFFGSGTQLSVL.